Sequencing of this T cell receptor beta chain was carried out in a study of blood T cell repertoires in COVID-19. In the study overall: Whether acute or convalescent, the COVID-19 samples came from the United States, Italy and Spain. Sources were T cells, B-cell-depleted T cells, or PBMCs; the material itself was cDNA or gDNA.

The germline CDR1 and CDR2 sequences are SGHVS and FNYEAQ. The CDR3 runs 15 residues. The trim removed 4 bases at V and 6 bases at J, leaving 9 bases unmatched. Profiled with immunoSEQ multiplex PCR; TCRdb holds only in-frame clones, not every one. The sample includes some 85,000 clones, 89% of them seen just once. This chain joins TRBV7-6 and TRBJ1-1; 9 bases agree with TRBD1. The sequence was obtained from a man in his forties or fifties with acute or convalescent COVID-19. Sample: peripheral blood. CDR3 amino acids: CASSSGQGSFAEAFF. CDR3 sequence (DNA): TGTGCCAGCAGCTCGGGACAGGGTAGTTTTGCTGAAGCTTTCTTT.